The rows below give T cell receptor beta chains drawn from one sample of a study of post-analysis software for immune sequencing data. TCRdb reanalysed the PCR reads using MiXCR and keeps one entry per CDR3 protein. The sample yields about 820,000 distinct CDR3 sequences, approximately 57% seen once. The sample consisted of blood. These receptors came from a girl aged 5 to 17 with multiple sclerosis. CDR3s include the opening cysteine and the closing phenylalanine or tryptophan. D genes are given only for firm matches. The listing skips clone size in some rows; elsewhere it reads once, few, many or a size class.

V	J	length	D	size	DNA	CDR3
TRBV5-1	TRBJ2-7	14	TRBD2	.	TGCGCCAGCAGCGAGTCCGGGACTAGCGGCGAGCAGTACTTC	CASSESGTSGEQYF
TRBV6-1	TRBJ1-1	14	.	few	TGTGCCAGCAGTGAAAGGCGCCCTGGCGCTGAAGCTTTCTTT	CASSERRPGAEAFF
TRBV11-2	TRBJ2-1	13	.	.	TGTGCCAGCAGCTATATTTCCTACAATGAGCAGTTCTTC	CASSYISYNEQFF
TRBV10-3	TRBJ2-5	14	TRBD2	.	TGTGCCATCAGTGCGGCTAGCGGTTCAGAGACCCAGTACTTC	CAISAASGSETQYF
TRBV20-1	TRBJ1-5	14	.	.	TGCAGTGCTAGAGTTGTACAGGAGGAGCAGCCCCAGCATTTT	CSARVVQEEQPQHF
TRBV5-1	TRBJ2-5	16	TRBD2	.	TGCGCCAGCAGCGGTTTAGCGGGTAAACTTCAAGAGACCCAGTACTTC	CASSGLAGKLQETQYF
TRBV29-1	TRBJ2-1	14	.	few	TGCAGCGTCGTCGGGACGGTAGCCTACAATGAGCAGTTCTTC	CSVVGTVAYNEQFF
TRBV24-1	TRBJ2-1	20	TRBD2	.	TGTGCCACCAGTGCTCCCCCTGGGGCTAAGGCTAGCGGGAAACTGACTGAGCAGTTCTTC	CATSAPPGAKASGKLTEQFF
TRBV10-3	TRBJ2-3	15	TRBD2	few	TGTGCCATCAGTCTAGCGGGAGCTGCCGTAGATACGCAGTATTTT	CAISLAGAAVDTQYF
TRBV5-1	TRBJ2-7	16	TRBD1	.	TGCGCCAGCAGCTTGTGGGGAACAGGGGCGGGCAACGAGCAGTACTTC	CASSLWGTGAGNEQYF
TRBV5-1	TRBJ2-7	15	TRBD1	once	TGCGCCAGCAGTTTGGAACGGACAGGGGGCGGTGAGCAGTACTTC	CASSLERTGGGEQYF
TRBV20-1	TRBJ2-1	12	.	.	TGCAGTGCTCTAACGGACGACAATGAGCAGTTCTTC	CSALTDDNEQFF
TRBV3-1	TRBJ2-1	15	.	.	TGTGCCAGCAGCCCCCCGGGAATCCTCTACAATGAGCAGTTCTTC	CASSPPGILYNEQFF
TRBV7-9	TRBJ2-3	12	.	few	TGTGCCAGCGGGACCGTGATGGATACGCAGTATTTT	CASGTVMDTQYF
TRBV5-5	TRBJ2-1	18	.	.	TGTGCCAGCAGCCCTCGACCGTTCGGGGCAGGGAAGGACAATGAGCAGTTCTTC	CASSPRPFGAGKDNEQFF
TRBV20-1	TRBJ1-5	13	.	.	TGCAGCTGGGGCAGGGATCCGAGTCAGCCCCAGCATTTT	CSWGRDPSQPQHF
TRBV6-5	TRBJ1-5	13	.	.	TGTGCCAGCAGTGGGACTGTTAATCAGCCCCAGCATTTT	CASSGTVNQPQHF
TRBV20-1	TRBJ2-7	12	TRBD2	few	TGCAGTGCCCAGCGGGAACCCTACGAGCAGTACTTC	CSAQREPYEQYF
TRBV12-3/TRBV12-4	TRBJ2-3	13	TRBD2	.	TGTGCCAGCAGCCCATCTAGCGGGCGAACGCAGTATTTT	CASSPSSGRTQYF
TRBV28	TRBJ2-7	12	.	few	TGTGCCAGCAGTACCCCAAGGGTCGAGCAGTACTTC	CASSTPRVEQYF
TRBV7-9	TRBJ1-2	12	TRBD1	few	TGTGCCAGCTCCGAGACAGGGGATGGCTACACCTTC	CASSETGDGYTF
TRBV7-2	TRBJ2-7	15	TRBD2	.	TGTGCCAGCAGCATTAGACTAGCGGGGGCGGACGAGCAGTACTTC	CASSIRLAGADEQYF
TRBV4-2	TRBJ1-2	17	TRBD1	.	TGTGCCAGCAGCCAAGGCGACAGGGGCCTCGGTCTCTATGGCTACACCTTC	CASSQGDRGLGLYGYTF
TRBV20-1	TRBJ1-1	14	.	.	TGCAGTGTGAGCCGGCAGCCCATGAACACTGAAGCTTTCTTT	CSVSRQPMNTEAFF
TRBV4-1	TRBJ2-1	13	.	few	TGCGCCAGCAGCCAAGATGTTGGCCGTCAGGAGTTCTTC	CASSQDVGRQEFF
TRBV10-3	TRBJ2-6	14	.	.	TGTGCCATCAGTGAGTCGTTAGGTGCCAACGTCCTGACTTTC	CAISESLGANVLTF
TRBV7-9	TRBJ2-3	16	TRBD2	.	TGTGCCAGCAGCTTCCTTAAGGGACTAGCCCCGGATACGCAGTATTTT	CASSFLKGLAPDTQYF
TRBV9	TRBJ2-7	15	.	.	TGTGCCAGCAGCGTAGGGACTGCGGCGGTATACGAGCAGTACTTC	CASSVGTAAVYEQYF
TRBV18	TRBJ1-2	16	TRBD1	.	TGTGCCAGCTCACCAGAGACAGGGCACTATAACTATGGCTACACCTTC	CASSPETGHYNYGYTF
TRBV29-1	TRBJ2-7	14	.	.	TGCAGCGTTGCCGACAGGTTCAGCTCCTACGAGCAGTACTTC	CSVADRFSSYEQYF
TRBV3-1	TRBJ2-7	15	.	.	TGTGCCAGCAGCCCCACGCCGGCTAGCTCCTACGAGCAGTACTTC	CASSPTPASSYEQYF
TRBV9	TRBJ2-7	13	.	.	TGTGCCAGCAGCGTAGAGGTTTGGGGCGAGCAGTACTTC	CASSVEVWGEQYF
TRBV29-1	TRBJ2-7	15	TRBD2	.	TGCAGCGTGCTTGGGACTAGCGGGAGTTCTTACGAGCAGTACTTC	CSVLGTSGSSYEQYF
TRBV9	TRBJ2-1	16	TRBD1	.	TGTGCCAGCAGCCCCACAGGGGGCCATACCTACAATGAGCAGTTCTTC	CASSPTGGHTYNEQFF
TRBV29-1	TRBJ2-5	12	.	few	TGCAGCGTTGTATACTCCGCAGAGACCCAGTACTTC	CSVVYSAETQYF
TRBV15	TRBJ1-5	15	.	.	TGTGCCACCAGCAGAGATCACCAGAGCAATCAGCCCCAGCATTTT	CATSRDHQSNQPQHF
TRBV5-1	TRBJ2-7	14	.	once	TGCGCCAGCAGCTTAGGGGCCATTGTGCTCGAGCAGTACTTC	CASSLGAIVLEQYF
TRBV20-1	TRBJ2-5	16	TRBD2	.	TGCAGTGCTAGAGGCGAGACTAGCGGGTTTGCGGAGACCCAGTACTTC	CSARGETSGFAETQYF
TRBV3-1	TRBJ2-7	13	.	.	TGTGCCAGCAGCCAAATTGGACCTTACGAGCAGTACTTC	CASSQIGPYEQYF
TRBV20-1	TRBJ2-1	14	.	.	TGCAGTGCGCGAGCTAGAACAAAATACAATGAGCAGTTCTTC	CSARARTKYNEQFF
TRBV7-9	TRBJ2-7	13	.	.	TGTGCCAGCAGCTTGGGGACAATGAGAGAGCAGTACTTC	CASSLGTMREQYF
TRBV12-3/TRBV12-4	TRBJ2-1	14	.	.	TGTGCCAGCAGTTTAGAGGGGTCCCACAATGAGCAGTTCTTC	CASSLEGSHNEQFF
TRBV7-3	TRBJ2-1	15	TRBD1	.	TGTGCCAGCAGCTTAAAACGGACAGGGGACAATGAGCAGTTCTTC	CASSLKRTGDNEQFF
TRBV6-5	TRBJ1-2	13	.	.	TGTGCCAGCCATAAAGGAGGCGGATATGGCTACACCTTC	CASHKGGGYGYTF
TRBV9	TRBJ2-1	15	TRBD2	.	TGTGCCAGCAGCGTAGGACTAGCGGGAGGGAATGAGCAGTTCTTC	CASSVGLAGGNEQFF
TRBV12-3/TRBV12-4	TRBJ2-7	14	.	few	TGTGCCAGCACTTTAGGACTGCGCGCCTACGAGCAGTACTTC	CASTLGLRAYEQYF